Included here is one T cell receptor beta chain sequence, with context. What it binds is unknown. This record belongs to a study of CD8 T cells in ankylosing spondylitis. Study-wide findings and caveats: Matched ankylosing spondylitis synovial fluid reportedly showed significant enrichment of disease-linked clones. A TCR beta motif of several highly homologous variants seemed to mark ankylosing spondylitis blood. Relatively scarce in peripheral blood, disease-linked clones were CD8+. Prior work had noted some motif variants in reactive arthritis blood and synovial fluid.

Libraries of TCR beta came from quantitative 5'-RACE with molecular barcodes. Each CDR3 protein gets one entry after TCRdb re-called the 5' RACE reads with MiXCR. This sample has about 440,000 distinct CDR3 sequences; about a sixth occur once, and the top ten carry approximately 1%. The CDR3 loop spans 15 amino acids. Germline V lookup: CDR1 MDHEN, CDR2 SYDVKM. Between the trimmed V and J ends, which lost 5 bases and 0 bases, there was a span of 13 bases. The V gene is TRBV28, the J gene TRBJ1-1; possible D gene TRBD1, 5 bases. Source material: blood, either unsorted or a sorted T cell fraction (not recorded which). This TCR was recovered from a male donor with ankylosing spondylitis. CDR3 in amino acids: CASSPRAGVNTEAFF. CDR3 DNA: TGTGCCAGCAGTCCACGGGCGGGGGTGAACACTGAAGCTTTCTTT.